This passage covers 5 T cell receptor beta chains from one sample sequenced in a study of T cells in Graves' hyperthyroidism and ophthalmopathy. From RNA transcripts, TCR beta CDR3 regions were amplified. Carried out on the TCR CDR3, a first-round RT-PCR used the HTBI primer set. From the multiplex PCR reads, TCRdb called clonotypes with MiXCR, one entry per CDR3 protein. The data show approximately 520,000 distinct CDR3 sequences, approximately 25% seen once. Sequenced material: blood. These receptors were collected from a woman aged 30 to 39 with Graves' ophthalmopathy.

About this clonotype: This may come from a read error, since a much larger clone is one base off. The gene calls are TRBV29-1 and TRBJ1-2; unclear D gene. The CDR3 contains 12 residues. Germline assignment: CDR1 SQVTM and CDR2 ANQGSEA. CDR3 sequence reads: CSVSFLDYGYIF. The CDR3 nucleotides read TGCAGCGTTTCATTTTTGGACTATGGCTACATCTTC.

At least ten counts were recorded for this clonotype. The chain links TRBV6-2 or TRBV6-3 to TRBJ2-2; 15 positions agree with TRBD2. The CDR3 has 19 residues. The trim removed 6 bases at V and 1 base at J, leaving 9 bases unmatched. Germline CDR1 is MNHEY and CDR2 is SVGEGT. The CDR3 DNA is TGTGCCAGCAGCTACCGGAGGACTAGCGGGGGGGTGAACACCGGGGAGCTGTTTTTT. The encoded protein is CASSYRRTSGGVNTGELFF.

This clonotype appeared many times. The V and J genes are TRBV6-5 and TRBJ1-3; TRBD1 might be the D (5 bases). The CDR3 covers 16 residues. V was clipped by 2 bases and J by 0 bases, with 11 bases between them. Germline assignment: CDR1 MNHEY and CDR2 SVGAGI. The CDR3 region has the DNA TGTGCCAGCAGTTACGGGGGAATTAGCTCTGGAAACACCATATATTTT. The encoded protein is CASSYGGISSGNTIYF.

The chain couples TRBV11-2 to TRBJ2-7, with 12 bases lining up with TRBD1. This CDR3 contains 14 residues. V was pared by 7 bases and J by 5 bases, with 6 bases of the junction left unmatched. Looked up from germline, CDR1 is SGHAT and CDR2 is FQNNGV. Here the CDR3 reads CASNSGQGANEQYF. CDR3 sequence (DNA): TGTGCCAGCAACTCGGGACAGGGGGCCAACGAGCAGTACTTC.

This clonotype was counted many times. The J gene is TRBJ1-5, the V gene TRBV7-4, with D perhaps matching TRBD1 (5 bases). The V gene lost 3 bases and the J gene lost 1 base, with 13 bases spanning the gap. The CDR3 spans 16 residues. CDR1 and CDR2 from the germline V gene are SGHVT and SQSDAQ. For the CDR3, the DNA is TGTGCCAGCAGCTTCCAGGGTAGAAACAGCAATCAGCCCCAGCATTTT. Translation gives CASSFQGRNSNQPQHF. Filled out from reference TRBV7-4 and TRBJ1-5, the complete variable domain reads GAGVSQSPRYKVAKRGRDVALRCDSISGHVTLYWYRQTLGQGSEVLTYSQSDAQRDKSGRPSGRFSAERPERSVSTLKIQRTEQGDSAVYLCASSFQGRNSNQPQHFGDGTRLSIL.